The 22 T cell receptor beta chains given below trace back to one sample, sequenced in a study of T cell responses to AZD1222 COVID-19 vaccine. TCRdb's table, derived via immunoSEQ multiplex PCR, lists solely in-frame clones and lacks some. The table shows over 150,000 clones, with around 88% occurring only once. This material consisted of peripheral blood, taken 28 days after the second AZD1222 dose. These receptors were obtained from an adult who received the AZD1222 COVID-19 vaccine.

The chain employs TRBV18 and TRBJ2-3; D is unclear. V lost 2 bases and J lost 0, with 6 bases in between. Germline CDR1 and CDR2: KGHSH and LQKENI. The length of the CDR3 is 14 residues. This CDR3 is CASSPIGSTDTQYF. CDR3 in DNA: TGTGCCAGCTCACCAATCGGCAGCACAGATACGCAGTATTTT.

This sequence joins TRBV20-1 and TRBJ1-1; D gene ambiguous. This CDR3 region has 11 residues. The V end was cut by 6 bases, the J end by 1 base, with 6 bases between. Germline loops: CDR1 DFQATT, CDR2 SNEGSKA (reference sequence). The CDR3 nucleotides are TGCAGTGCAGGGAAGAACACTGAAGCTTTCTTT. Protein: CSAGKNTEAFF.

The chain has TRBV3-1 (or the pseudogene TRBV3-2) and TRBJ2-5; 10 bases are shared with TRBD2. The trim removed 2 bases at V and 5 bases at J, leaving 8 bases unmatched. CDR1 and CDR2 from the germline V gene are LGHDT and YNNKEL (reference sequence). The CDR3 contains 16 residues. The CDR3 spells CASSQYSSGGVETQYF. As DNA, the CDR3 is TGTGCCAGCAGCCAATATTCCAGCGGGGGGGTGGAGACCCAGTACTTC.

The J gene is TRBJ1-1, the V gene TRBV19, with TRBD1 matching over 9 bases. The CDR3 loop spans 14 amino acids. Per the germline V gene, CDR1 is LNHDA and CDR2 is SQIVND (reference sequence). Trimming at V came to 7 bases and at J to 1 base, leaving 4 bases not matched to a gene. CDR3 coding DNA: TGTGCCAGTAACCACAGGGGGCCGAACACTGAAGCTTTCTTT. Translation gives CASNHRGPNTEAFF.

This rearrangement joins TRBV7-9 to TRBJ2-1; 8 bases fit TRBD2. CDR1 and CDR2 (germline): SEHNR, FQNEAQ (reference sequence). Germline trimming cut 5 bases from V and 8 bases from J; bases unmatched to any gene: 2. The length of the CDR3 is 12 residues. CDR3 coding DNA: TGTGCCAGCAGCCCGGGGGGGTATGAGCAGTTCTTC. It specifies CASSPGGYEQFF.

This clone was counted once. The V call is TRBV6-2 or TRBV6-3, the J call TRBJ1-5, with D unresolved. Germline CDR1 reads MNHEY; CDR2 reads SVGEGT. Trimming removed 2 bases at V and 3 bases at J, with 17 bases between. There are 17 residues in the CDR3. CDR3 sequence: CASSYVVGGETNQPQHF. The DNA of the CDR3 is TGTGCCAGCAGTTACGTGGTCGGTGGAGAGACCAATCAGCCCCAGCATTTT.

Details on this clone: Other DNA sequences from this sample encode an identical CDR3 as well. The chain links TRBV9 to TRBJ2-5; D may be TRBD1 (5 bases). CDR3 length: 13 residues. The V and J ends lost 0 bases and 2 bases respectively, with 5 bases between them. In germline, CDR1 is SGDLS, CDR2 YYNGEE. CDR3 sequence: CASSVGQQETQYF. The CDR3 DNA reads as TGTGCCAGCAGCGTAGGACAGCAAGAGACCCAGTACTTC.

This chain uses TRBV5-4 with TRBJ2-7, with TRBD2 as a possible D gene (5 bases). The V end was cut by 3 bases, the J end by 3 bases, with 10 bases between. This CDR3 is built from 13 residues. Germline V gene data show CDR1 as SGHNT and CDR2 as YYREEE (reference sequence). In DNA, the CDR3 is TGTGCCAGCAGCTCGGACTTAATCTACGAGCAGTACTTC. Residues: CASSSDLIYEQYF.

This clone was seen once. The genes are TRBV9 and TRBJ2-2; D gene unclear. The length of the CDR3 is 17 residues. V was clipped by 3 bases and J by 1 base, with 16 bases between them. Germline assignment: CDR1 SGDLS and CDR2 YYNGEE. The CDR3 loop reads CASSGALWVENTGELFF. CDR3 coding DNA: TGTGCCAGCAGCGGGGCCCTATGGGTGGAGAACACCGGGGAGCTGTTTTTT.

This clone was counted a single time. The chain combines TRBV5-1 with TRBJ2-7; D may be TRBD2 (6 bases). The CDR3 runs 13 residues. The germline V and J ends were trimmed by 2 bases and 5 bases, with 11 bases remaining between them. CDR1 is SGHRS, CDR2 YFSETQ, per germline. The chain's CDR3 is CASSLSGSHEQYF. CDR3 in DNA: TGCGCCAGCAGCTTATCCGGGAGCCACGAGCAGTACTTC. Full variable domain (missing parts from reference TRBV5-1 and TRBJ2-7): KAGVTQTPRYLIKTRGQQVTLSCSPISGHRSVSWYQQTPGQGLQFLFEYFSETQRNKGNFPGRFSGRQFSNSRSEMNVSTLELGDSALYLCASSLSGSHEQYFGPGTRLTVT.

Notes on this clone: The sample contains more than one DNA sequence encoding this CDR3. The genes are TRBV5-1 and TRBJ1-6, with TRBD1 identical over 7 bases. V gave up 0 bases and J gave up 2 bases; unmatched junction bases: 2. Germline loops: CDR1 SGHRS, CDR2 YFSETQ. The CDR3 extends over 16 amino acids. The CDR3 region is CASSLAGTAYNSPLHF. DNA for the CDR3: TGCGCCAGCAGCTTGGCCGGGACAGCCTATAATTCACCCCTCCACTTT. Combining the CDR3 with reference TRBV5-1 and TRBJ1-6 gives the whole variable domain KAGVTQTPRYLIKTRGQQVTLSCSPISGHRSVSWYQQTPGQGLQFLFEYFSETQRNKGNFPGRFSGRQFSNSRSEMNVSTLELGDSALYLCASSLAGTAYNSPLHFGNGTRLTVT.

The chain joins TRBV27 to TRBJ2-7; no definite D call. The V gene's germline CDR1 is MNHEY and CDR2 SMNVEV (reference sequence). The V and J ends lost 6 bases and 5 bases respectively, with 14 bases between them. The CDR3 sequence is 13 residues long. The CDR3 reads CASSPPSPNEQYF. The CDR3 DNA reads TGTGCCAGCAGCCCCCCGTCCCCCAACGAGCAGTACTTC.

This clone is a singleton in its sample. V is TRBV7-3 and J is TRBJ2-6, with 8 bases lining up with TRBD1. V was clipped by 5 bases and J by 0 bases; unmatched bases: 6. CDR3 length equals 17 residues. Germline CDR1 is SGHTA and CDR2 is FQGTGA. The CDR3 spells CASSTNDRGSGANVLTF. CDR3 DNA sequence: TGTGCCAGCAGCACCAATGACAGGGGCTCTGGGGCCAACGTCCTGACTTTC.

This clone occurred a few times. The V call is TRBV24-1, the J call TRBJ2-3; TRBD1 might be the D (5 bases). The germline gives CDR1 KGHDR, CDR2 SFDVKD. Between the trimmed V and J ends, which lost 7 bases and 1 base, there was a span of 17 bases. The length of the CDR3 is 16 residues. The DNA of the CDR3 is TGTGCCACCAGCGACCCCCAGGGCCTGGGCACAGATACGCAGTATTTT. Its translation is CATSDPQGLGTDTQYF.

The rearrangement uses TRBV7-8 and TRBJ1-4; TRBD1 matches 9 bases. CDR1 and CDR2 from the germline V gene are SGHVS and FQNEAQ. J was trimmed by 5 bases and V by 5 bases; bases with no gene match: 6. The CDR3 spans 15 residues. The chain's CDR3 is CASSPDGTGNEKLFF. The CDR3 DNA sequence: TGTGCCAGCAGCCCCGACGGGACAGGGAATGAAAAACTGTTTTTT.

This chain links TRBV5-4 with TRBJ2-5; 9 bases fit TRBD1. The V gene's germline CDR1 is SGHNT and CDR2 YYREEE (reference sequence). V shed 0 bases, J shed 4 bases, and the junction held 10 bases outside the gene matches. This CDR3 has 17 residues. The DNA for the CDR3 is TGTGCCAGCAGCTTGGGTCAGAGGACAGGGGTTGGAGAGACCCAGTACTTC. Translating it yields CASSLGQRTGVGETQYF.

The gene calls are TRBV30 and TRBJ1-6; TRBD1 matches 7 bases. The CDR3 runs 13 residues. Per the germline V gene, CDR1 is GTSNPN and CDR2 is SVGIG (reference sequence). Germline trimming cut 6 bases from V and 4 bases from J; bases unmatched to any gene: 3. CDR3 DNA: TGTGCCTGTACGGGACAGTATAATTCACCCCTCCACTTT. Encoded protein: CACTGQYNSPLHF.

This chain connects TRBV19 to TRBJ1-1; possible D gene TRBD1, 6 bases. CDR1 and CDR2 (germline): LNHDA, SQIVND (reference sequence). V shed 3 bases and J shed 8 bases, with 10 bases lying between them. The CDR3 contains 12 residues. This chain's CDR3 is CASSILGAEAFF. The CDR3 DNA follows: TGTGCCAGTAGTATCCTGGGGGCCGAAGCTTTCTTT.

The J gene is TRBJ1-3, the V gene TRBV10-3, with 11 bases fitting TRBD1. CDR3 size: 17 residues. The germline gives CDR1 ENHRY, CDR2 SYGVKD. V dropped 4 bases and J dropped 2; count of bases not matched to a gene: 7. The CDR3 protein is CAISVDRTGGAGNTIYF. The DNA for the CDR3 is TGTGCCATCAGTGTCGATAGGACAGGGGGCGCTGGAAACACCATATATTTT.

This chain links TRBV7-9 with TRBJ2-3, with a tentative D call TRBD2 (6 bases). The V gene's germline CDR1 is SEHNR and CDR2 FQNEAQ (reference sequence). The CDR3 extends over 15 amino acids. Deletions cut 1 base from V and 6 bases from J, with 14 bases between. CDR3 protein: CASSLGTTSSDTQYF. In DNA form, the CDR3 reads TGTGCCAGCAGCTTAGGGACTACTTCCTCCGATACGCAGTATTTT.

The genes are TRBV27 and TRBJ1-6; D may be TRBD1 (5 bases). The CDR3 has 15 residues. Germline CDR1 MNHEY, CDR2 SMNVEV (reference sequence). V dropped 5 bases and J dropped 10 bases, with 18 bases sitting between them. CDR3 protein: CASSGAGRVGSPLHF. In nucleotides, the CDR3 is TGTGCCAGCAGTGGGGCAGGTCGAGTAGGGTCACCCCTCCACTTT.

V usage is TRBV3-1 (or the pseudogene TRBV3-2) and J usage is TRBJ2-7, with TRBD2 identical over 13 bases. The CDR3 spans 18 residues. V trimming: 3 bases; J trimming: 2 bases; junction bases outside the gene matches: 10. Germline assignment: CDR1 LGHDT and CDR2 YNNKEL (reference sequence). The CDR3 is CASSQAGLAGARAYEQYF. CDR3 nucleotide sequence: TGTGCCAGCAGCCAGGCAGGACTAGCGGGGGCCCGGGCCTACGAGCAGTACTTC.